Presented here are 26 T cell receptor beta chains from one specimen sequenced in a study of blood T cell repertoires in COVID-19. The repertoire was sequenced with immunoSEQ multiplex PCR; TCRdb's copy has only in-frame clones and lacks some. The sample carries a few hundred thousand clones, roughly 90% recorded once. The sequenced sample consisted of PBMCs or T cells enriched from blood (not recorded which). The origin of the receptors is a woman between 25 and 40 years old who had recovered from COVID-19.

The chain has TRBV13 and TRBJ1-4; TRBD1 is a possible D gene (5 bases). CDR3 length equals 15 residues. Trimming shortened V by 5 bases and J by 6 bases, and 16 bases separated the two germline ends. The germline V gene encodes CDR1 PRHDT and CDR2 FYEKMQ (reference sequence). CDR3 sequence: CASSPKGRGDEKLFF. DNA of the CDR3: TGTGCCAGCAGCCCCAAGGGGAGGGGAGATGAAAAACTGTTTTTT.

V and J are TRBV6-2 or TRBV6-3 and TRBJ1-2; a weak D match, TRBD1 (5 bases). The CDR3 extends over 15 amino acids. The V gene's germline CDR1 is MNHEY and CDR2 SVGEGT. V was clipped by 5 bases and J by 0 bases, with 13 bases between them. The CDR3 sequence: CASSDPRQSNYGYTF. The CDR3 region has the DNA TGTGCCAGCAGTGACCCCCGACAGTCTAACTATGGCTACACCTTC.

V gene TRBV7-6 combines with J gene TRBJ1-1; unclear D gene. The CDR3 consists of 15 residues. Germline lookup yields CDR1 SGHVS and CDR2 FNYEAQ. Trimming left V 1 base short and J 1 base short, with 10 bases between. The CDR3 spells CASSLGGRQNTEAFF. The CDR3 DNA sequence: TGTGCCAGCAGCTTAGGAGGGCGGCAGAACACTGAAGCTTTCTTT.

The rearrangement links TRBV27 to TRBJ2-3; D unclear. Germline V gene data show CDR1 as MNHEY and CDR2 as SMNVEV (reference sequence). The V and J ends lost 6 bases and 2 bases respectively, with 9 bases between them. The CDR3 is 13 residues long. The CDR3 nucleotides are TGTGCCAGCAGCCAAGCCTTCACAGATACGCAGTATTTT. This encodes CASSQAFTDTQYF.

This chain joins TRBV6-5 and TRBJ1-1; 7 positions agree with TRBD1. The CDR3 totals 14 residues. V lost 0 bases to trimming and J lost 5 bases; unmatched junction nucleotides: 3. Germline V gene sequence: CDR1 MNHEY, CDR2 SVGAGI. CDR3 nucleotide sequence: TGTGCCAGCAGTTACTCGGCAGGGGGAACTGAAGCTTTCTTT. Residues: CASSYSAGGTEAFF.

This chain links TRBV5-1 with TRBJ2-7; tentatively, D is TRBD2 (6 bases). V lost 2 bases and J 1 base, leaving 13 bases between the germline ends. CDR1 is SGHRS, CDR2 YFSETQ, per germline. This CDR3 is 15 amino acids long. DNA of the CDR3: TGCGCCAGCAGCTTTTTGGCGGGGTCATCCTACGAGCAGTACTTC. Residues: CASSFLAGSSYEQYF.

The chain recombines TRBV19 with TRBJ1-5, with TRBD1 matching 8 bases. CDR1 and CDR2 from the germline V gene are LNHDA and SQIVND (reference sequence). V lost 7 bases and J lost 5; bases outside the gene matches: 7. CDR3 length: 14 residues. The CDR3 reads CASTTGQEHQPQHF. CDR3 nucleotide sequence: TGTGCCAGTACCACGGGACAGGAACATCAGCCCCAGCATTTT.

CDR3 in DNA: TGTGCCAGCAGTATACAGGGGAGAGATAATGAAAAACTGTTTTTT. It codes for CASSIQGRDNEKLFF. The chain joins TRBV4-2 to TRBJ1-4, with 7 nucleotides matching TRBD1. This CDR3 is built from 15 residues. Germline V gene sequence: CDR1 LGHNA, CDR2 YNFKEQ. V shed 6 bases and J 4 bases; nucleotides not matched to a gene: 8.

The rearrangement links TRBV25-1 to TRBJ2-2; the D is unclear. Trimming left V 0 bases short and J 6 bases short, with 5 bases between. CDR1 and CDR2 from the germline V gene are MGHDK and SYGVNS. The CDR3 consists of 13 residues. This CDR3 reads CASSEYGAGELFF. In DNA, the CDR3 is TGTGCCAGCAGTGAATATGGAGCCGGGGAGCTGTTTTTT.

This sequence joins TRBV7-2 and TRBJ2-7, with a possible D match to TRBD2 (5 bases). The CDR3 totals 15 residues. Trimming stripped 5 bases from V and 0 bases from J, with 14 bases between. Germline V lookup: CDR1 SGHTA, CDR2 FQGNSA. The CDR3 region is CASSPGLYSSYEQYF. CDR3 in DNA: TGTGCCAGCAGCCCTGGACTGTATAGCTCCTACGAGCAGTACTTC.

Here the CDR3 reads CASSLLASGRETQYF. As DNA, the CDR3 is TGTGCCAGCAGCTTACTGGCTAGCGGGAGGGAGACCCAGTACTTC. The chain combines TRBV7-6 with TRBJ2-5; 11 nucleotides agree with TRBD2. Germline values: CDR1 SGHVS, CDR2 FNYEAQ. V lost 2 bases to trimming and J lost 5 bases; unmatched junction nucleotides: 4. This CDR3 has 15 amino acids. Based on the CDR3 plus reference TRBV7-6 and TRBJ2-5, the full variable domain is GAGVSQSPRYKVTKRGQDVALRCDPISGHVSLYWYRQALGQGPEFLTYFNYEAQQDKSGLPNDRFSAERPEGSISTLTIQRTEQRDSAMYRCASSLLASGRETQYFGPGTRLLVL.

The CDR3 here is CASSRGSTSNEKLFF. The DNA of the CDR3 is TGTGCCAGCAGCCGGGGGAGTACCTCGAATGAAAAACTGTTTTTT. The chain carries TRBV11-2 and TRBJ1-4, with a possible D match to TRBD1 (5 bases). Trimming cost V 5 bases and J 5 bases, with 15 bases left between them. Germline V gene sequence: CDR1 SGHAT, CDR2 FQNNGV. CDR3 size: 15 residues. The complete variable domain, with remaining parts taken from reference TRBV11-2 and TRBJ1-4, reads EAGVAQSPRYKIIEKRQSVAFWCNPISGHATLYWYQQILGQGPKLLIQFQNNGVVDDSQLPKDRFSAERLKGVDSTLKIQPAKLEDSAVYLCASSRGSTSNEKLFFGSGTQLSVL.

The chain couples TRBV7-3 to TRBJ1-2; D might be TRBD1 (5 bases). The V gene's germline CDR1 is SGHTA and CDR2 FQGTGA. This CDR3 has 20 residues. Trimming pared 1 base from V and 3 bases from J, leaving 27 bases between. CDR3 residues: CASSLIGGLCWEALYYGYTF. DNA of the CDR3: TGTGCCAGCAGCTTAATTGGGGGACTTTGCTGGGAGGCCCTGTACTATGGCTACACCTTC.

Remarks on this clone: Other DNA sequences of this sample code for an identical CDR3. This sequence joins TRBV7-3 and TRBJ2-1, with D maybe TRBD2 (5 bases). Germline CDR1 and CDR2: SGHTA and FQGTGA. This CDR3 has 13 residues. Trimming stripped 2 bases from V and 3 bases from J, with 5 bases between. The CDR3 nucleotides are TGTGCCAGCAGCTTAGGGAGCTACAATGAGCAGTTCTTC. Translation gives CASSLGSYNEQFF.

The gene calls are TRBV19 and TRBJ2-7; 7 bases are a match to TRBD2. Germline assignment: CDR1 LNHDA and CDR2 SQIVND (reference sequence). The CDR3 spans 14 residues. The J segment lost 6 bases and the V segment lost 4 bases, leaving 9 bases of the junction unmatched. CDR3 in DNA: TGTGCCAGTAGTAGATCACTAGCGTTCGGCGAGCAGTACTTC. It yields the protein CASSRSLAFGEQYF.

The V and J genes are TRBV11-2 and TRBJ2-7; 10 bases line up with TRBD1. This CDR3 spans 14 amino acids. Germline V gene sequence: CDR1 SGHAT, CDR2 FQNNGV. V trimming: 5 bases; J trimming: 3 bases; junction bases outside the gene matches: 4. DNA for the CDR3: TGTGCCAGCAGCGGCCGGGACAGGGGCTACGAGCAGTACTTC. Encoded protein: CASSGRDRGYEQYF.

The chain carries TRBV21-1 and TRBJ2-1; the D call of TRBD2 is as the table states it, not checked on the DNA. TRBV21-1 counts as a pseudogene. This CDR3 has 19 amino acids. Here the CDR3 DNA reads TGTGCCAGCAGCAAACGTAGACTAGCGATGGGCAATTATGGCAGTGAGCAGTTCTTC. Its translation is CASSKRRLAMGNYGSEQFF.

The chain couples TRBV11-2 to TRBJ2-7; 9 bases fit TRBD2. The germline CDR1 and CDR2 sequences are SGHAT and FQNNGV. The length of the CDR3 is 16 residues. V gave up 1 base and J gave up 3 bases; unmatched junction bases: 7. For the CDR3, the DNA is TGTGCCAGCAGCTTAGCCGGACTAGCGTCGCGCTACGAGCAGTACTTC. Protein: CASSLAGLASRYEQYF.

Turning to this clone: Other DNA sequences of this sample code for an identical CDR3. This chain uses TRBV28 with TRBJ2-7; D might be TRBD1 (6 bases). V was trimmed by 4 bases and J by 1 base, leaving 8 bases between them. There are 13 residues in the CDR3. Germline assignment: CDR1 MDHEN and CDR2 SYDVKM. The CDR3 coding sequence is TGTGCCAGCAGTTCCGGACAGTCCTACGAGCAGTACTTC. Its translation: CASSSGQSYEQYF.

Comments on this clone: The same CDR3 also results from other DNA sequences found in this sample. The chain uses TRBV7-9 and TRBJ1-1; D is possibly TRBD1 (6 bases). CDR1 is SEHNR and CDR2 is FQNEAQ in the germline V gene (reference sequence). CDR3 length: 11 residues. V was trimmed by 5 bases and J by 8 bases, leaving 9 bases between them. CDR3 protein: CASSEGTEAFF. The CDR3 nucleotides read TGTGCCAGCAGCGAGGGGACAGAAGCTTTCTTT.

The CDR3 DNA is TGTGCCAGCAGCTTGGTACAGGGACAGTGGAATGAGCAGTTCTTC. It yields the protein CASSLVQGQWNEQFF. The rearrangement uses TRBV5-4 and TRBJ2-1; 7 bases agree with TRBD1. V gave up 0 bases and J gave up 7 bases; unmatched junction bases: 7. The CDR3 runs to 15 residues. Germline CDR1 SGHNT, CDR2 YYREEE (reference sequence).

The chain uses TRBV4-3 and TRBJ1-3; D unresolved. Germline-derived CDR1 and CDR2 are LGHNA and YSLEER. The CDR3 length is 16 residues. V was shortened by 0 bases and J by 6 bases, with 15 bases between the two germline ends. The CDR3 sequence is CASSQEAVSLANTIYF. CDR3 DNA sequence: TGCGCCAGCAGCCAAGAGGCCGTTTCTCTGGCAAACACCATATATTTT.

The J gene is TRBJ1-5, the V gene TRBV5-1; D remains unclear. This CDR3 region has 14 residues. V was clipped by 0 bases and J by 3 bases, with 7 bases between them. Germline CDR1 and CDR2: SGHRS and YFSETQ. The CDR3 bases are TGCGCCAGCAGCTTGGTGGGAGACAATCAGCCCCAGCATTTT. This translates into CASSLVGDNQPQHF.

The chain employs TRBV7-3 and TRBJ1-1; 9 bases map to TRBD1. The CDR3 extends over 15 amino acids. With 6 bases clipped from V and 7 bases from J, the junction kept 12 bases outside the gene matches. The germline V gene has CDR1 SGHTA and CDR2 FQGTGA. Here the CDR3 DNA reads TGTGCCAGCAGTACAGGGGGCGCCGGGCGAGGTGAAGCTTTCTTT. It translates to CASSTGGAGRGEAFF.

This clone came up a few times. J is TRBJ1-5 and V is TRBV18; D perhaps matches TRBD1 (5 bases). Germline V gene lookup returns CDR1 KGHSH and CDR2 LQKENI. Trimming pared 4 bases from V and 8 bases from J, leaving 9 bases between. The CDR3 runs to 12 residues. Here the CDR3 reads CASSLGGEPQHF. The CDR3, as DNA: TGTGCCAGCTCACTCGGGGGGGAGCCCCAGCATTTT. Full variable domain (remainder filled in from reference TRBV18 and TRBJ1-5): NAGVMQNPRHLVRRRGQEARLRCSPMKGHSHVYWYRQLPEEGLKFMVYLQKENIIDESGMPKERFSAEFPKEGPSILRIQQVVRGDSAAYFCASSLGGEPQHFGDGTRLSIL.

The rearrangement uses TRBV6-5 and TRBJ1-5, with D possibly matching TRBD1 (5 bases). The CDR3 length is 15 residues. The germline gives CDR1 MNHEY, CDR2 SVGAGI. With 5 bases removed from V and 3 bases from J, the gap between germline ends came to 14 bases. The CDR3 protein is CASSPTGGNNQPQHF. The CDR3, as DNA: TGTGCCAGCAGTCCAACCGGGGGGAACAATCAGCCCCAGCATTTT.